The clone carrying this T cell receptor beta chain turned up a few times. What it binds is not known. These data originate in a study of CD8 T cells in ankylosing spondylitis. Study-wide results and caveats: What seemed typical of ankylosing spondylitis blood was a TCR beta motif built from roughly eight highly homologous variants.

Each CDR3 protein gets one entry after TCRdb re-called the 5' RACE reads with MiXCR. The repertoire holds 750,000 to 850,000 distinct CDR3 sequences, with over 9.5% as singletons. This receptor was identified in a male donor with ankylosing spondylitis. What was sequenced was blood, either unsorted or a sorted T cell fraction (not recorded which).

In nucleotides, the CDR3 is TGTGCCATCAGTGGGACTAGCGGGAGGGCGACAGATACGCAGTATTTT. Translating it yields CAISGTSGRATDTQYF. The chain carries TRBV10-3 and TRBJ2-3, with TRBD2 identical over 15 bases. Germline CDR1 and CDR2: ENHRY and SYGVKD. V trimming: 4 bases; J trimming: 3 bases; junction bases outside the gene matches: 2. The CDR3 extends over 16 amino acids.